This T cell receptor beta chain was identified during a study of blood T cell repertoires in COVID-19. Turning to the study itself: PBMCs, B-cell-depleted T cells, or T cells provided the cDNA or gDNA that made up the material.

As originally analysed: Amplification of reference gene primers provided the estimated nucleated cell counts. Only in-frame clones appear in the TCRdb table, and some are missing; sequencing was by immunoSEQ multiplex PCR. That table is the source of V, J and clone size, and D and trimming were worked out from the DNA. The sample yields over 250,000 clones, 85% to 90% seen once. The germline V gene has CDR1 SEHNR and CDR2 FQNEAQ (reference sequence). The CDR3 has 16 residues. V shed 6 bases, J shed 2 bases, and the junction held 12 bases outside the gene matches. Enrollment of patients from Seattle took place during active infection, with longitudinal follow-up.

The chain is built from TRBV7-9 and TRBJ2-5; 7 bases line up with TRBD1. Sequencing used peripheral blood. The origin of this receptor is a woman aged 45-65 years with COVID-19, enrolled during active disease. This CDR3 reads CASSKYMTGTQETQYF. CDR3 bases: TGTGCCAGCAGTAAATACATGACAGGGACACAAGAGACCCAGTACTTC.